This record concerns one TCR beta chain sequence. The specificity of this receptor is unknown. No much larger clone is present one base from it, and per-base qualities are unavailable. The V end gives up 2 bases and the J end 5 bases, leaving 8 bases in the junction not matched to a gene. CDR3 length: 15 amino acids, cysteine to phenylalanine. Kept here is only the CDR3 DNA, which spans 45 bases and is read in frame from base 1. CDR1 and CDR2, per the germline V gene, are SGDLS and YYNGEE. Moderately to severely active disease, a Clinical Activity Score of at least 3, a NOSPECS grade of at least 4, and a duration under 3 months were present in ophthalmopathy patients. The study excluded patients with uncontrolled infections, other autoimmune diseases, pregnancy or lactation. Diagnoses were established on the basis of clinical symptoms, serum thyroxine and TRAb, thyroid ultrasound, and orbital computed tomography. Ficoll-Paque density gradient centrifugation was used to isolate PBMCs from around 10 ml of fresh peripheral blood. Total RNA was extracted with Trizol reagent, and quality was checked on an Agilent 2100 Bioanalyzer.

The data were taken from a study of T cells in Graves' hyperthyroidism and ophthalmopathy (dated by TCRdb to between 2017 and 2020). Notes on the research overall: Peripheral blood was sampled at the time of initial diagnosis, prior to any treatment. A discovery cohort of approximately 100 patients, roughly 43 with Graves' ophthalmopathy and 55 to 65 with stable Graves' hyperthyroidism, was used to find distinguishing TCR V-J signatures. The paper reports TCR Vbeta CDR3 sequencing of over 130 peripheral blood samples: some 41 ophthalmopathy, about 75 hyperthyroidism and approximately 17 progressor patients. The roughly 91 discovery patients were randomly divided into training and test sets at a 7:3 ratio. Whether ophthalmopathy could be predicted prospectively was tested in an independent validation cohort made up of about 20 hyperthyroidism patients plus 17 patients who later progressed to ophthalmopathy. In addition, the study compared T-cell repertoires in thyroid tissue and in blood from about 6 Graves' hyperthyroidism patients. Once sampling was done, hyperthyroidism patients were given methimazole at a starting dose of 30 mg daily, whereas ophthalmopathy patients were given high-dose intravenous methylprednisolone. Study-wide findings and limitations: Most expanded thyroid clonotypes (frequency above 0.001) were also found in blood, which suggests that blood repertoires may mirror thyroid immune responses. Sample size was not statistically predetermined, and blinding of investigators to group allocation was not performed. During validation, the model predicted progression to ophthalmopathy a median of approximately 7 months ahead of onset, with approximately 70% sensitivity and under 85% specificity. Ophthalmopathy was separated from stable hyperthyroidism by a 13 V-J signature model, with about 88% sensitivity and roughly 81% specificity obtained in cross-validation and 80%/75% obtained in testing.

The TCR beta CDR3 regions were amplified from RNA transcripts. A first-round RT-PCR of the TCR CDR3 used the HTBI primer set with the Qiagen OneStep RT-PCR kit. A second multiplex PCR round built the libraries, followed by size selection and purification. The libraries were sequenced on an Illumina HiSeq2000 using paired-end 100 bp reads. As for the original processing: SOAPnuke was used to process the raw data, with reads discarded if the reads contained adapters or uncalled bases, had a mean Phred below 15, or lacked an exact constant-primer or identifier match. High-quality paired reads were merged using COPE v1.2.5, and each unique nucleotide sequence was defined as a clonotype. MiTCR v1.1 was used to align the clonotypes against IMGT TRBV, TRBD and TRBJ reference segments. The analysis was restricted to V-J combinations with a frequency above 0.0001, which together covered approximately 99% of the repertoires. The TCS score was defined as the ratio of F50 (clonal expansion) to E x V (chaos), calculated using BLOSUM62-based TCRdist between CDR3 peptides within each V-J. Welch's t-statistics and random forest reduced 514 V-J features to roughly 13, which were used in a naive Bayes classifier (R e1071). TCRdb trimmed the raw reads at Q25, called clones with MiXCR and kept productive beta chains. A single entry per CDR3 protein holds the most common genes and DNA from its merged rows. These V and J calls are TCRdb output, not the study's own analysis. In this sample the table shows about 300,000 distinct CDR3 sequences, about 19% of which occur a single time. Together, the top ten hold approximately 35% of the sample.

Sequencing was carried out using blood. The clonotype was recovered from a man aged 50 to 60 with Graves' ophthalmopathy. The V gene is TRBV9 and the J gene is TRBJ2-5, with 8 bases in between that match TRBD1. In nucleotides, the sequence is TGTGCCAGCAGCGTGGGTTCAGGGGGCTACGAGACCCAGTACTTC. Its protein reads: CASSVGSGGYETQYF. Outside the CDR3, residues come from the reference TRBV9 and TRBJ2-5 proteins, so the full variable domain is: DSGVTQTPKHLITATGQRVTLRCSPRSGDLSVYWYQQSLDQGLQFLIQYYNGEERAKGNILERFSAQQFPDLHSELNLSSLELGDSALYFCASSVGSGGYETQYFGPGTRLLVL.